This passage covers 29 T cell receptor beta chains from one sample sequenced in a study of T-cell reconstitution after alpha-beta-depleted transplantation in children. Unique molecular identifiers featured in how the TCRbeta library was prepared. In TCRdb, the PCR reads were re-called with MiXCR into one record per CDR3 protein. This table holds roughly 490,000 distinct CDR3 sequences, about an eighth found once. The sequences come from PBMCs, mostly from graft donor cells, collected 180 days after TCRalphabeta/CD19-depleted stem cell transplant. These receptors all stem from a female patient between 2 and 10 years old who had a stem cell transplant for aplastic anemia, so the T cells may come from the graft donor.

This clonotype was seen many times. The genes are TRBV20-1 and TRBJ2-3, with D tentatively TRBD2 (5 bases). Germline lookup yields CDR1 DFQATT and CDR2 SNEGSKA (reference sequence). V lost 7 bases and J 0 bases, leaving 17 bases between the germline ends. The CDR3 consists of 15 residues. In DNA form, the CDR3 reads TGCAGTGTCACGAGTGGAGGAGAGAGCACAGATACGCAGTATTTT. This sequence encodes CSVTSGGESTDTQYF.

This clonotype was seen ten or more times. CDR3 protein: CASSPTDHGGYEQYF. The CDR3 DNA follows: TGTGCCAGCAGTCCCACGGACCACGGAGGCTACGAGCAGTACTTC. The chain uses TRBV12-3 or TRBV12-4 and TRBJ2-7; possibly TRBD2 for D (5 bases). CDR3 length: 15 residues. Trimming pared 5 bases from V and 3 bases from J, leaving 17 bases between.

This clonotype was seen at least ten times. The chain links TRBV11-2 to TRBJ2-7; 11 positions match TRBD2. Per germline, CDR1 SGHAT and CDR2 FQNNGV. V trimming: 6 bases; J trimming: 4 bases; junction bases outside the gene matches: 5. This CDR3 comprises 14 residues. This CDR3 reads CASRRLAGPYEQYV. DNA of the CDR3: TGTGCCAGCAGGCGACTAGCGGGACCTTACGAGCAGTACGTC.

In this sample, this clonotype turned up many times. The chain uses TRBV7-7 and TRBJ2-1; 13 positions agree with TRBD2. Germline V CDR1 and CDR2: SSHAT, FNYEAQ (reference sequence). V lost 4 bases to trimming and J lost 5 bases; unmatched junction nucleotides: 2. The CDR3 is 15 residues long. CDR3 protein: CASSYGTSGDNEQFF. As DNA, the CDR3 is TGTGCCAGCAGCTACGGGACTAGCGGGGACAATGAGCAGTTCTTC.

This clonotype was seen more than once but under ten times. The chain employs TRBV7-9 and TRBJ1-2, with D tentatively TRBD1 (5 bases). The germline gives CDR1 SEHNR, CDR2 FQNEAQ (reference sequence). V lost 5 bases and J lost 5, with 12 bases in between. The CDR3 length is 13 residues. The CDR3 nucleotides read TGTGCCAGCAGCACCCGACAGAGGTATGGCTACACCTTC. Protein product: CASSTRQRYGYTF.

The V and J genes are TRBV27 and TRBJ2-7; the D gene could be TRBD1 or TRBD2 (6 bases each). CDR3 size: 13 residues. From germline, CDR1 is MNHEY and CDR2 SMNVEV (reference sequence). V was trimmed by 3 bases and J by 5 bases, leaving 11 bases between them. CDR3 in amino acids: CASSFRGGNEQYF. The CDR3 DNA reads as TGTGCCAGCAGTTTTCGAGGGGGGAACGAGCAGTACTTC.

The chain employs TRBV20-1 and TRBJ2-5; no clear D. CDR3 length equals 12 residues. Germline V CDR1 and CDR2: DFQATT, SNEGSKA (reference sequence). Trimming stripped 4 bases from V and 5 bases from J, with 11 bases between. Here the CDR3 reads CSATGPSETQYF. CDR3 sequence (DNA): TGCAGTGCTACGGGCCCCAGTGAGACCCAGTACTTC.

This clonotype was recorded a few times. V usage is TRBV18 and J usage is TRBJ2-7; 7 bases are a match to TRBD1. Germline-derived CDR1 and CDR2 are KGHSH and LQKENI. The CDR3 extends over 17 amino acids. Trimming removed 2 bases from V and 6 bases from J; junction bases left unmatched: 16. The CDR3 DNA follows: TGTGCCAGCTCACCAGACAGGACAGGCCTCCTAGGTTCCGAGCAGTACGTC. Encoded protein: CASSPDRTGLLGSEQYV.

This clonotype was picked up one time. V is TRBV19 and J is TRBJ1-1; D remains ambiguous. V was shortened by 5 bases and J by 3 bases, with 10 bases between the two germline ends. This CDR3 region has 13 residues. CDR1 and CDR2 (germline): LNHDA, SQIVND (reference sequence). CDR3 sequence: CASSPRLHTEAFF. The CDR3 region has the DNA TGTGCCAGTAGTCCGAGGTTGCACACTGAAGCTTTCTTT.

The chain combines TRBV28 with TRBJ2-1, with 7 positions matching TRBD2. Germline V gene data show CDR1 as MDHEN and CDR2 as SYDVKM. V dropped 6 bases and J dropped 6; count of bases not matched to a gene: 8. There are 14 residues in the CDR3. This CDR3 reads CASRSAGEINEQFF. The CDR3 nucleotides read TGTGCCAGCAGGAGCGCGGGAGAGATCAATGAGCAGTTCTTC.

The chain is built from TRBV20-1 and TRBJ1-2, with a tentative D call TRBD1 (6 bases). V shed 6 bases and J shed 4 bases, with 18 bases lying between them. CDR1 is DFQATT, CDR2 SNEGSKA, per germline (reference sequence). This CDR3 spans 14 amino acids. The CDR3 is CSAHLQGLGYGYTF. The CDR3 region has the DNA TGCAGTGCCCATCTGCAGGGGCTCGGCTATGGCTACACCTTC.

This clonotype was seen only a few times. The chain is built from TRBV3-1 and TRBJ2-5; TRBD2 aligns across 10 bases. CDR3 size: 16 residues. V lost 1 base and J lost 5; bases outside the gene matches: 7. CDR1 and CDR2 from the germline V gene are LGHDT and YNNKEL (reference sequence). The CDR3: CASSQAPAGGRETQYF. In DNA form, the CDR3 reads TGTGCCAGCAGCCAAGCTCCAGCGGGAGGGCGGGAGACCCAGTACTTC.

This clonotype was seen more than once but under ten times. The genes are TRBV5-1 and TRBJ2-5; D gene ambiguous. This CDR3 contains 14 residues. Trimming shortened V by 2 bases and J by 1 base, and 9 bases separated the two germline ends. Germline lookup yields CDR1 SGHRS and CDR2 YFSETQ. CDR3 in DNA: TGCGCCAGCAGCTTTCGCACAGCCCAAGAGACCCAGTACTTC. The encoded protein is CASSFRTAQETQYF.

J is TRBJ2-1 and V is TRBV5-1; 7 bases fit TRBD1. The V segment lost 4 bases and the J segment 3 bases; nucleotides outside the gene matches: 10. The CDR3 consists of 16 residues. Germline values: CDR1 SGHRS, CDR2 YFSETQ. The CDR3 nucleotides read TGCGCCAGCAGCCCTCTCGTAGGGGGCGACTACAATGAGCAGTTCTTC. Translating gives CASSPLVGGDYNEQFF.

The chain recombines TRBV25-1 with TRBJ2-7; 7 nucleotides agree with TRBD2. This CDR3 has 13 residues. V dropped 6 bases and J dropped 3; count of bases not matched to a gene: 5. CDR1 and CDR2 (germline): MGHDK, SYGVNS. CDR3 nucleotide sequence: TGTGCCAGCAGCGGACTAGACAACTACGAGCAGTACTTC. Translated, it gives CASSGLDNYEQYF.

The sample holds a few counts of this clonotype. The V call is TRBV2, the J call TRBJ2-7; no reliable D call. The germline gives CDR1 SNHLY, CDR2 FYNNEI. The CDR3 loop spans 12 amino acids. Trimming took off 1 base at V and 7 bases at J, with 8 bases between the two ends. The CDR3 is CASSEGAIEQYF. The CDR3 bases are TGTGCCAGCAGTGAAGGGGCTATAGAGCAGTACTTC.

This clonotype was recorded a few times. J is TRBJ2-7 and V is TRBV6-2 or TRBV6-3, with D possibly called TRBD1 or TRBD2 (5 bases each). Germline CDR1 is MNHEY and CDR2 is SVGEGT. There are 15 residues in the CDR3. Trimming took 7 bases from V and 3 from J, leaving 19 bases between them. The CDR3 loop is CASTLQLVGGYEQYF. In DNA form, the CDR3 reads TGTGCCAGCACCCTCCAACTAGTTGGGGGCTACGAGCAGTACTTC.

J is TRBJ2-4 and V is TRBV6-2 or TRBV6-3; D is tentatively TRBD1 or TRBD2 (5 bases each). The CDR3 is 17 residues long. V was cut by 5 bases and J by 0 bases, with 17 bases left in between. Germline loops: CDR1 MNHEY, CDR2 SVGEGT. CDR3 DNA sequence: TGTGCCAGCAGTCCCCGCCGGGACGACGTAGCCAAAAACATTCAGTACTTC. Its translation is CASSPRRDDVAKNIQYF.

In this sample, this clonotype turned up a few times. The chain uses TRBV27 and TRBJ1-3, with D possibly TRBD1 on 6 matching bases. The CDR3 has 15 residues. Germline V gives CDR1 MNHEY, CDR2 SMNVEV (reference sequence). Trimming took 5 bases from V and 0 from J, leaving 11 bases between them. CDR3 protein: CASSLTGTSGNTIYF. CDR3 bases: TGTGCCAGCAGTCTGACAGGAACCTCTGGAAACACCATATATTTT.

The V gene is TRBV7-9, the J gene TRBJ1-3; 7 bases map to TRBD1. CDR1 and CDR2 (germline): SEHNR, FQNEAQ (reference sequence). V shed 2 bases and J 0 bases; nucleotides not matched to a gene: 4. The CDR3 totals 16 residues. CDR3 DNA: TGTGCCAGCAGCTTAAAGGGACAGCTCTCTGGAAACACCATATATTTT. Translated, it gives CASSLKGQLSGNTIYF. The variable domain in full, with the rest retrieved from reference TRBV7-9 and TRBJ1-3, is DTGVSQNPRHKITKRGQNVTFRCDPISEHNRLYWYRQTLGQGPEFLTYFQNEAQLEKSRLLSDRFSAERPKGSFSTLEIQRTEQGDSAMYLCASSLKGQLSGNTIYFGEGSWLTVV.

V and J are TRBV25-1 and TRBJ2-5; D call uncertain. V was trimmed by 1 base and J by 9 bases, leaving 15 bases between them. The CDR3 loop spans 14 amino acids. Looked up from germline, CDR1 is MGHDK and CDR2 is SYGVNS. CDR3 DNA: TGTGCCAGCAGTGAATGGACCGAACCTGGGCCCCAGTACTTC. As protein: CASSEWTEPGPQYF.

The chain employs TRBV12-3 or TRBV12-4 and TRBJ1-1; D is possibly TRBD1 (5 bases). CDR3 length equals 12 residues. V was clipped by 8 bases and J by 4 bases, with 11 bases between them. CDR3 sequence: CASRSGLTEAFF. The CDR3 DNA is TGTGCCAGCCGATCGGGGCTCACTGAAGCTTTCTTT.

The CDR3 here is CASSLGPRDRGFGTEAFF. The CDR3, as DNA: TGTGCCAGCAGCCTGGGACCGCGGGACAGGGGTTTTGGCACTGAAGCTTTCTTT. The V call is TRBV7-8, the J call TRBJ1-1; TRBD1 aligns across 10 bases. V was pared by 5 bases and J by 4 bases, with 16 bases of the junction left unmatched. Germline V lookup: CDR1 SGHVS, CDR2 FQNEAQ. The CDR3 extends over 18 amino acids. The complete variable domain, with remaining parts taken from reference TRBV7-8 and TRBJ1-1, reads GAGVSQSPRYKVAKRGQDVALRCDPISGHVSLFWYQQALGQGPEFLTYFQNEAQLDKSGLPSDRFFAERPEGSVSTLKIQRTQQEDSAVYLCASSLGPRDRGFGTEAFFGQGTRLTVV.

The V gene is TRBV12-5, the J gene TRBJ2-4, with 7 bases aligning to TRBD2. The CDR3 loop spans 16 amino acids. CDR1 is LGHNT and CDR2 is FRNRAP in the germline V gene. V gave up 7 bases and J gave up 7 bases; unmatched junction bases: 16. The CDR3, as DNA: TGTGCTAGTGCGAAGCGGGACGGCTATACCGGGAACATTCAGTACTTC. Amino acids: CASAKRDGYTGNIQYF.

V usage is TRBV20-1 and J usage is TRBJ1-5; D is unclear. The CDR3 is 16 residues long. V lost 2 bases and J 0 bases, leaving 14 bases between the germline ends. Germline-derived CDR1 and CDR2 are DFQATT and SNEGSKA (reference sequence). CDR3 amino acids: CSARRPSGHSNQPQHF. CDR3 DNA: TGCAGTGCTAGACGACCTAGTGGTCATAGCAATCAGCCCCAGCATTTT.

This clonotype showed up just a few times. V and J are TRBV18 and TRBJ2-1; D is perhaps TRBD1 or TRBD2 (6 bases each). The CDR3 totals 14 residues. The V gene lost 8 bases and the J gene lost 0 bases, with 11 bases spanning the gap. Germline V gives CDR1 KGHSH, CDR2 LQKENI. The CDR3 coding sequence is TGTGCCAGCCAGGGGAGGAACTCCTACAATGAGCAGTTCTTC. It specifies CASQGRNSYNEQFF.

This clonotype was observed a few times. The genes are TRBV5-1 and TRBJ1-2, with TRBD1 as a possible D gene (5 bases). Trimming took off 3 bases at V and 8 bases at J, with 17 bases between the two ends. Germline values: CDR1 SGHRS, CDR2 YFSETQ. The CDR3 is made up of 14 amino acids. The CDR3 is CASSYPGPVRGYTF. In DNA, the CDR3 is TGCGCCAGCAGCTACCCGGGACCCGTGCGGGGCTACACCTTC.

This chain joins TRBV10-3 and TRBJ2-2; D is unclear. V shed 8 bases and J shed 5 bases, with 12 bases lying between them. The length of the CDR3 is 13 residues. Germline V CDR1 and CDR2: ENHRY, SYGVKD. The CDR3 sequence is CAILALGTGELFF. The CDR3 region has the DNA TGTGCCATCCTTGCCCTAGGAACCGGGGAGCTGTTTTTT.

This clonotype has a handful of counts. The chain joins TRBV20-1 to TRBJ1-4; no clear D. There are 13 residues in the CDR3. V shed 6 bases and J shed 3 bases, with 11 bases lying between them. CDR1 is DFQATT and CDR2 is SNEGSKA in the germline V gene (reference sequence). Written as DNA, the CDR3 is TGCAGTGCCCAAACCAGGCCTAATGAAAAACTGTTTTTT. Its translation is CSAQTRPNEKLFF.